These 10 T cell receptor beta chains share one sample of origin, sequenced in a study of beta chain features in type 1 diabetes. Expressed TCRB transcripts got sequenced, as all isolated RNA was reverse transcribed. This table comes from immunoSEQ multiplex PCR, and its TCRdb copy is limited to in-frame clones, with some not included. The repertoire holds some 150,000 clones, with 6.9% as singletons. Specimen: central memory CD4+ T cells from blood. The receptors shown here come from a woman in her thirties in good health.

This chain uses TRBV7-9 with TRBJ2-2; D is possibly TRBD2 (6 bases). V shed 3 bases and J shed 3 bases, with 17 bases lying between them. The CDR3 extends over 17 amino acids. In germline, CDR1 is SEHNR, CDR2 FQNEAQ (reference sequence). CDR3 in DNA: TGTGCCAGCAGCTTTACGGGAGCGAGCGTGGACACCGGGGAGCTGTTTTTT. Encoded protein: CASSFTGASVDTGELFF.

This clone was detected a few times. This chain uses TRBV30 with TRBJ2-5, with 11 nucleotides matching TRBD2. CDR1 GTSNPN and CDR2 SVGIG come from the germline V gene (reference sequence). V shed 3 bases and J 4 bases; nucleotides not matched to a gene: 4. The CDR3 sequence is 14 residues long. CDR3 in amino acids: CAWRTSGSGETQYF. CDR3 coding DNA: TGTGCCTGGAGAACTAGCGGGAGTGGAGAGACCCAGTACTTC.

The chain combines TRBV19 with TRBJ2-3; 8 bases map to TRBD2. The J segment lost 5 bases and the V segment lost 1 base, leaving 8 bases of the junction unmatched. This CDR3 is 16 amino acids long. Germline V gives CDR1 LNHDA, CDR2 SQIVND (reference sequence). The CDR3 sequence is CASSIGSAGAGDTQYF. In DNA form, the CDR3 reads TGTGCCAGTAGTATAGGGTCAGCGGGAGCCGGAGATACGCAGTATTTT. The full variable domain, its missing parts supplied by reference TRBV19 and TRBJ2-3, is DGGITQSPKYLFRKEGQNVTLSCEQNLNHDAMYWYRQDPGQGLRLIYYSQIVNDFQKGDIAEGYSVSREKKESFPLTVTSAQKNPTAFYLCASSIGSAGAGDTQYFGPGTRLTVL.

This chain uses TRBV6-5 with TRBJ2-5, with D possibly TRBD1 on 6 matching bases. In germline, CDR1 is MNHEY, CDR2 SVGAGI. The V and J ends lost 4 bases and 5 bases respectively, with 11 bases between them. The CDR3 sequence is 13 residues long. The CDR3 DNA follows: TGTGCCAGCAGTTCAGCTAGGGGGGAGACCCAGTACTTC. Protein: CASSSARGETQYF.

This CDR3 is CASSLGGASSGELFF. The CDR3 region has the DNA TGTGCCAGCAGTTTAGGGGGGGCCTCGTCCGGGGAGCTGTTTTTT. The chain uses TRBV27 and TRBJ2-2; a possible D gene is TRBD2 (7 bases). The CDR3 is 15 amino acids. V was cut by 2 bases and J by 6 bases, with 13 bases left in between. Germline lookup yields CDR1 MNHEY and CDR2 SMNVEV (reference sequence).

The V call is TRBV19, the J call TRBJ1-1; TRBD1 is a possible D gene (5 bases). V was shortened by 3 bases and J by 0 bases, with 14 bases between the two germline ends. The CDR3 contains 16 residues. In germline, CDR1 is LNHDA, CDR2 SQIVND (reference sequence). In DNA, the CDR3 is TGTGCCAGTAGTATTCGTTCGACAGCGATGAACACTGAAGCTTTCTTT. Protein product: CASSIRSTAMNTEAFF.

This clone was picked up a small number of times. The genes are TRBV5-4 and TRBJ1-2; 10 bases are shared with TRBD1. Trimming removed 3 bases from V and 10 bases from J; junction bases left unmatched: 6. The germline V gene has CDR1 SGHNT and CDR2 YYREEE (reference sequence). The CDR3 extends over 13 amino acids. CDR3 sequence reads: CASSSTGTGVYTF. CDR3 coding DNA: TGTGCCAGCAGCTCGACGGGGACAGGGGTCTACACCTTC.

V gene TRBV2 combines with J gene TRBJ1-2; D gene uncertain. CDR1 is SNHLY, CDR2 FYNNEI, per germline. The CDR3 runs to 13 residues. V lost 4 bases and J lost 8, with 14 bases in between. The CDR3 coding sequence is TGTGCCAGCAGTGCGGCCAGCCTCGGGGGCTACACCTTC. The encoded protein is CASSAASLGGYTF.

This clone turned up a few times. The J gene is TRBJ2-1, the V gene TRBV7-3, with a tentative D call TRBD2 (5 bases). This CDR3 comprises 13 residues. Deletions cut 5 bases from V and 6 bases from J, with 11 bases between. Germline CDR1 and CDR2: SGHTA and FQGTGA. CDR3 sequence reads: CASSADWPNEQFF. In nucleotides, the CDR3 is TGTGCCAGCAGCGCGGACTGGCCCAATGAGCAGTTCTTC.

This clone was counted only a few times. The chain recombines TRBV7-2 with TRBJ2-2; 11 bases map to TRBD2. The CDR3 runs to 14 residues. In germline, CDR1 is SGHTA, CDR2 FQGNSA. Trimming at V came to 4 bases and at J to 5 bases, leaving 0 bases not matched to a gene. The chain's CDR3 is CASSWTSGTGELFF. In DNA, the CDR3 is TGTGCCAGCAGCTGGACTAGCGGGACCGGGGAGCTGTTTTTT.